The 19 T cell receptor beta chains listed next were all sequenced from one sample in a study of control samples from healthy donors and cancer patients (dated by TCRdb to between 2020 and 2021). The library was generated by the immunoSEQ multiplex PCR assay. Not all clones reach the TCRdb copy of this immuneACCESS table, which keeps in-frame sequences only. Checked studies attribute under half of the gap to unresolved V genes and leave the rest unexplained. This sample lists some 64,000 clones; about nine tenths were detected once. The ten largest clones add up to 1% to 1.5% of the sample. Sequencing was carried out using PBMCs. The receptors originated from a woman aged 45-59 years with colorectal cancer.

V gene TRBV5-6 combines with J gene TRBJ2-5; D gene uncertain. Per the germline V gene, CDR1 is SGHDT and CDR2 is YYEEEE. The CDR3 extends over 15 amino acids. V lost 1 base, J lost 1 base, and 11 bases lay in between. The CDR3 region is CASSLIVVGQETQYF. The DNA for the CDR3 is TGTGCCAGCAGCTTGATTGTCGTCGGCCAAGAGACCCAGTACTTC.

The rearrangement links TRBV5-6 to TRBJ2-1, with a possible D match to TRBD1 (6 bases). V was cut by 2 bases and J by 6 bases, with 15 bases left in between. The germline V gene encodes CDR1 SGHDT and CDR2 YYEEEE. There are 15 residues in the CDR3. The CDR3 DNA reads TGTGCCAGCAGCTTATCAGGGGTTTGGGGCAATGAGCAGTTCTTC. The encoded protein is CASSLSGVWGNEQFF. Drawing the rest from reference TRBV5-6 and TRBJ2-1, the complete variable domain is DAGVTQSPTHLIKTRGQQVTLRCSPKSGHDTVSWYQQALGQGPQFIFQYYEEEERQRGNFPDRFSGHQFPNYSSELNVNALLLGDSALYLCASSLSGVWGNEQFFGPGTRLTVL.

The rearrangement uses TRBV30 and TRBJ1-1; possible D gene TRBD1, 5 bases. This CDR3 is built from 11 residues. V was cut by 3 bases and J by 9 bases, with 11 bases left in between. Per the germline V gene, CDR1 is GTSNPN and CDR2 is SVGIG (reference sequence). CDR3 coding DNA: TGTGCCTGGAGATGGGGCCTTCAAGCTTTCTTT. Protein sequence: CAWRWGLQAFF.

The chain employs TRBV6-1 and TRBJ2-4; D is unresolved. V dropped 2 bases and J dropped 3 bases, with 20 bases sitting between them. The CDR3 totals 18 residues. The germline V gene encodes CDR1 MNHNS and CDR2 SASEGT. CDR3 sequence: CASSEPLSGATNKNIQYF. CDR3 nucleotides: TGTGCCAGCAGTGAACCCTTATCAGGAGCAACGAACAAAAACATTCAGTACTTC.

V gene TRBV18 combines with J gene TRBJ1-6, with TRBD1 identical over 10 bases. The V and J ends lost 1 base and 2 bases, in that order; junction bases with no gene match: 2. The CDR3 totals 17 residues. Germline V gene data show CDR1 as KGHSH and CDR2 as LQKENI. The CDR3: CASSPRQGAPYNSPLHF. CDR3 nucleotides: TGTGCCAGCTCACCACGACAGGGGGCCCCCTATAATTCACCCCTCCACTTT. Full variable domain (remainder filled in from reference TRBV18 and TRBJ1-6): NAGVMQNPRHLVRRRGQEARLRCSPMKGHSHVYWYRQLPEEGLKFMVYLQKENIIDESGMPKERFSAEFPKEGPSILRIQQVVRGDSAAYFCASSPRQGAPYNSPLHFGNGTRLTVT.

For the CDR3, the DNA is TGTGCCAGCAGCGCCACGGGGCGGAGCACTGAAGCTTTCTTT. Translating it yields CASSATGRSTEAFF. The chain links TRBV6-5 to TRBJ1-1; maybe TRBD1 (5 bases). The CDR3 runs to 14 residues. The germline gives CDR1 MNHEY, CDR2 SVGAGI. V shed 6 bases and J shed 4 bases, with 15 bases lying between them.

This chain connects TRBV5-1 to TRBJ2-1, with 13 bases identical to TRBD2. J gave up 2 bases and V 4 bases, and 6 bases lay outside the gene matches. The CDR3 is made up of 17 amino acids. The V gene's germline CDR1 is SGHRS and CDR2 YFSETQ. CDR3 loop: CASSPGTSGATYNEQFF. The DNA for the CDR3 is TGCGCCAGCAGCCCGGGGACTAGCGGGGCCACCTACAATGAGCAGTTCTTC.

This chain connects TRBV5-1 to TRBJ2-6; a weak D match, TRBD1 (5 bases). V lost 4 bases and J 0 bases, leaving 11 bases between the germline ends. Looked up from germline, CDR1 is SGHRS and CDR2 is YFSETQ. This CDR3 spans 16 amino acids. CDR3 nucleotide sequence: TGCGCCAGCAGCGTAAGACAGCTCTCTGGGGCCAACGTCCTGACTTTC. Amino acid sequence: CASSVRQLSGANVLTF. Looking up the rest from reference TRBV5-1 and TRBJ2-6 gives the full variable domain: KAGVTQTPRYLIKTRGQQVTLSCSPISGHRSVSWYQQTPGQGLQFLFEYFSETQRNKGNFPGRFSGRQFSNSRSEMNVSTLELGDSALYLCASSVRQLSGANVLTFGAGSRLTVL.

This chain connects TRBV28 to TRBJ1-6, with 10 bases fitting TRBD1. The CDR3 is made up of 16 amino acids. J gave up 5 bases and V 4 bases, and 5 bases lay outside the gene matches. The germline V gene encodes CDR1 MDHEN and CDR2 SYDVKM. This chain's CDR3 is CASSSGQGGDNSPLHF. The CDR3 coding sequence is TGTGCCAGCAGTTCCGGACAGGGGGGGGATAATTCACCCCTCCACTTT.

The chain is built from TRBV5-4 and TRBJ1-2; D is perhaps TRBD1 (6 bases). The ends were cut back, 4 bases at V and 7 bases at J, with 17 bases in the middle. Looked up from germline, CDR1 is SGHNT and CDR2 is YYREEE (reference sequence). The CDR3 spans 14 residues. The CDR3 protein is CASSHDRRLSGYTF. The CDR3 bases are TGTGCCAGCAGCCACGACAGGCGTCTGTCTGGCTACACCTTC.

This clone was recorded a few times. CDR3 residues: CASQQNSGNTIYF. The CDR3 region has the DNA TGCGCCAGCCAACAGAACTCTGGAAACACCATATATTTT. The chain carries TRBV10-1 and TRBJ1-3, with D unresolved. Trimming took off 8 bases at V and 0 bases at J, with 8 bases between the two ends. From germline, CDR1 is WNHNN and CDR2 SYGVQD (reference sequence). This CDR3 comprises 13 residues.

This chain uses TRBV6-1 with TRBJ1-1, with D possibly being TRBD1 (5 bases). CDR3 length: 14 residues. In germline, CDR1 is MNHNS, CDR2 SASEGT. V lost 2 bases and J 5 bases, leaving 12 bases between the germline ends. CDR3 in DNA: TGTGCCAGCAGTGAAATGGGGCAGTGGACTGAAGCTTTCTTT. Translating gives CASSEMGQWTEAFF.

The chain recombines TRBV18 with TRBJ1-1; D is unresolved. Trimming took off 1 base at V and 4 bases at J, with 10 bases between the two ends. Germline V CDR1 and CDR2: KGHSH, LQKENI. This CDR3 has 14 residues. As DNA, the CDR3 is TGTGCCAGCTCACCACGGAACCAACGCACTGAAGCTTTCTTT. This translates into CASSPRNQRTEAFF.

In the case of this clone: This same CDR3 is encoded by further DNA sequences in the sample. In DNA form, the CDR3 reads TGTGCCAGCAGTTACTCGGTCCAGGGGGATCACTTCTACAATGAGCAGTTCTTC. Its protein is CASSYSVQGDHFYNEQFF. The V gene is TRBV6-2 or TRBV6-3, the J gene TRBJ2-1; TRBD1 agrees at 7 bases. Trimming at V came to 0 bases and at J to 3 bases, leaving 11 bases not matched to a gene. Germline lookup yields CDR1 MNHEY and CDR2 SVGEGT. This CDR3 has 18 amino acids.

The chain uses TRBV28 and TRBJ1-4; 7 bases are shared with TRBD1. V lost 3 bases and J lost 7; bases outside the gene matches: 5. The CDR3 has 14 amino acids. The V gene's germline CDR1 is MDHEN and CDR2 SYDVKM. Written as DNA, the CDR3 is TGTGCCAGCAGTTTGGGCCGACAGGGTGAAAAACTGTTTTTT. It yields the protein CASSLGRQGEKLFF.

The V gene is TRBV3-1 (or the pseudogene TRBV3-2), the J gene TRBJ2-5; tentatively, D is TRBD2 (6 bases). The CDR3 has 14 amino acids. Trimming pared 5 bases from V and 3 bases from J, leaving 13 bases between. The germline gives CDR1 LGHDT, CDR2 YNNKEL (reference sequence). The CDR3 nucleotides read TGTGCCAGCAGCAACACGGGGGACGAAGAGACCCAGTACTTC. This sequence encodes CASSNTGDEETQYF.

The chain combines TRBV4-2 with TRBJ2-1, with TRBD2 matching over 7 bases. Per germline, CDR1 LGHNA and CDR2 YNFKEQ. CDR3 length equals 16 residues. Trimming cost V 0 bases and J 3 bases; bases outside gene matches: 5. In nucleotides, the CDR3 is TGTGCCAGCAGCCAAGAAGGAACTAGCGACTACAATGAGCAGTTCTTC. Translated: CASSQEGTSDYNEQFF.

The chain has TRBV7-9 and TRBJ1-1; D is uncertain. The V and J ends lost 2 bases and 8 bases respectively, with 18 bases between them. The CDR3 covers 15 residues. Germline V gene lookup returns CDR1 SEHNR and CDR2 FQNEAQ (reference sequence). CDR3 sequence (DNA): TGTGCCAGCAGCTTATCCGTTACAGATGCCGGGGAAGCTTTCTTT. Translation gives CASSLSVTDAGEAFF.

This clone has only a few counts. The rearrangement uses TRBV5-1 and TRBJ2-5; 7 bases fit TRBD1. Germline trimming cut 4 bases from V and 3 bases from J; bases unmatched to any gene: 6. The length of the CDR3 is 14 residues. Germline CDR1 and CDR2: SGHRS and YFSETQ. CDR3 protein: CASSLGGAEETQYF. In DNA, the CDR3 is TGCGCCAGCAGCCTAGGGGGCGCGGAAGAGACCCAGTACTTC.